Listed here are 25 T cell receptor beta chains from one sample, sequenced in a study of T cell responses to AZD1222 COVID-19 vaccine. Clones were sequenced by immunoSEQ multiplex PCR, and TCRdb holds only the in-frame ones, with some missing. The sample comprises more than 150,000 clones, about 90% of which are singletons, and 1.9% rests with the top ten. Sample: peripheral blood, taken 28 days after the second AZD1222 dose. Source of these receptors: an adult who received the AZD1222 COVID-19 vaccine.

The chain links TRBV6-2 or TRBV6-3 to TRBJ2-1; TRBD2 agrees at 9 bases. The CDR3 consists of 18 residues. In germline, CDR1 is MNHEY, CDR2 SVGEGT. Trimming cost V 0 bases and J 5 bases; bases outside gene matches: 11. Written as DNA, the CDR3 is TGTGCCAGCAGTTACTCGTTCGTCGCGGGGGGGCCGAACAATGAGCAGTTCTTC. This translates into CASSYSFVAGGPNNEQFF.

The CDR3 loop is CASSAHNEQFF. CDR3 coding DNA: TGTGCCAGCAGCGCACACAATGAGCAGTTCTTC. The V and J genes are TRBV6-5 and TRBJ2-1; D call uncertain. Germline CDR1 reads MNHEY; CDR2 reads SVGAGI. The CDR3 has 11 amino acids. V lost 6 bases to trimming and J lost 5 bases, with 5 bases between them.

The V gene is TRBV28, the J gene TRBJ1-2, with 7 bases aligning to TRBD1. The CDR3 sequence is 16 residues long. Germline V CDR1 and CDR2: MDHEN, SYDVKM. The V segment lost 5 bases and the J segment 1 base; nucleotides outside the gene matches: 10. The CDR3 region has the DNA TGTGCCAGCAGTCTCAAAATGGGACAGATTAACTATGGCTACACCTTC. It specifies CASSLKMGQINYGYTF.

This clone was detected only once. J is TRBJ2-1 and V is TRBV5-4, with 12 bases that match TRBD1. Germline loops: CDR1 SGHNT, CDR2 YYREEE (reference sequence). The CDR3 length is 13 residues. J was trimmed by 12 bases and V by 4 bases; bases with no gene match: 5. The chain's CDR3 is CASSVGQGAWQFF. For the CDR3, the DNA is TGTGCCAGCAGCGTGGGACAGGGGGCCTGGCAGTTCTTC.

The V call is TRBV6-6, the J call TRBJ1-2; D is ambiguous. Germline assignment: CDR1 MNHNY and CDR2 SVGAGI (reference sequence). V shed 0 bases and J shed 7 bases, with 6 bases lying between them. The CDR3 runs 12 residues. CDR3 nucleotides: TGTGCCAGCAGTTACTCCGAGGCTGGCTACACCTTC. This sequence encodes CASSYSEAGYTF.

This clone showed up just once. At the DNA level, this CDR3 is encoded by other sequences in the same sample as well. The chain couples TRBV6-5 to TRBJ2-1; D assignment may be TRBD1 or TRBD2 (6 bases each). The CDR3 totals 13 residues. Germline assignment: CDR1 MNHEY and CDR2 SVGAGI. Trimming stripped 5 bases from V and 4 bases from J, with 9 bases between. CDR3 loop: CASSPGAYNEQFF. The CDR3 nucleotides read TGTGCCAGCAGTCCGGGGGCTTACAATGAGCAGTTCTTC.

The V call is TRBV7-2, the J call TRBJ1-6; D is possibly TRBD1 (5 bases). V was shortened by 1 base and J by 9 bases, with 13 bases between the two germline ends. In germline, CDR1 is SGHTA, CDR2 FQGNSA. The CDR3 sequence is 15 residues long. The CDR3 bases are TGTGCCAGCAGCTTAGTAGGCAGGGTGGGTTCACCCCTCCACTTT. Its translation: CASSLVGRVGSPLHF.

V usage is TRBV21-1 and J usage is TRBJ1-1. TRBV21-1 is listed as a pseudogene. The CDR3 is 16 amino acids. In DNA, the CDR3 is TGTGCCAGCAGCATCGAGGGGGGCAGCCCGAACACTGAAGCTTTCTTT. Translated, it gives CASSIEGGSPNTEAFF.

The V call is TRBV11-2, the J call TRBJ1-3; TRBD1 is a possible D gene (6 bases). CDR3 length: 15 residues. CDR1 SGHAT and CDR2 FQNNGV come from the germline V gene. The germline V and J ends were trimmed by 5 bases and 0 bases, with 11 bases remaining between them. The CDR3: CASSPQGNSGNTIYF. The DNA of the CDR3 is TGTGCCAGCAGCCCACAGGGCAACTCTGGAAACACCATATATTTT.

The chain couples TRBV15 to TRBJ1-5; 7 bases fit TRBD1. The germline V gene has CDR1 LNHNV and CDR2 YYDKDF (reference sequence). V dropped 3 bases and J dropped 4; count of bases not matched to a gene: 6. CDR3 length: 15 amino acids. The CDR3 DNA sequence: TGTGCCACCAGCAGGACGCAGGGGGTTAATCAGCCCCAGCATTTT. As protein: CATSRTQGVNQPQHF. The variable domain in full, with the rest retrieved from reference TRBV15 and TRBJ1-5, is DAMVIQNPRYQVTQFGKPVTLSCSQTLNHNVMYWYQQKSSQAPKLLFHYYDKDFNNEADTPDNFQSRRPNTSFCFLDIRSPGLGDTAMYLCATSRTQGVNQPQHFGDGTRLSIL.

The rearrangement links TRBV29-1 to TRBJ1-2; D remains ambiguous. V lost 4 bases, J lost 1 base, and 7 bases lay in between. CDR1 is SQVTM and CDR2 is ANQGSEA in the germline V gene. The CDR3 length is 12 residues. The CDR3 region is CSVGERNYGYTF. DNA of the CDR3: TGCAGCGTTGGGGAACGTAACTATGGCTACACCTTC.

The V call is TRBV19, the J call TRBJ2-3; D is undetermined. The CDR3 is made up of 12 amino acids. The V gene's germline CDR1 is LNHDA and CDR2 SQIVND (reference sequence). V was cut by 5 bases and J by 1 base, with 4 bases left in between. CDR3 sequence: CASSARTDTQYF. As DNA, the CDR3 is TGTGCCAGTAGTGCCCGCACAGATACGCAGTATTTT.

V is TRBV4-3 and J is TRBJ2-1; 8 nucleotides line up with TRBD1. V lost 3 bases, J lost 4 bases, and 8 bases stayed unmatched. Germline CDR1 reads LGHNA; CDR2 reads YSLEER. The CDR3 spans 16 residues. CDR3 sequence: CASSHRQGLSYNEQFF. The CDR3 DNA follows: TGCGCCAGCAGCCACCGACAGGGGCTATCGTACAATGAGCAGTTCTTC.

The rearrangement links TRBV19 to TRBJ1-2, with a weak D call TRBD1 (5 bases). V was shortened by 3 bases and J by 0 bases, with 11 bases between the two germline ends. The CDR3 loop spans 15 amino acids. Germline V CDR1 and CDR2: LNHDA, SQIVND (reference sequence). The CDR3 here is CASSIEGPANYGYTF. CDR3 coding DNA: TGTGCCAGTAGTATTGAGGGACCAGCTAACTATGGCTACACCTTC.

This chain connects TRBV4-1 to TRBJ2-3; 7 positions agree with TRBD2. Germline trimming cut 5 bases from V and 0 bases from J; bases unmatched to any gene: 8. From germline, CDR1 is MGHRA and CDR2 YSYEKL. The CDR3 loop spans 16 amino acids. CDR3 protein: CASSEPRGESTDTQYF. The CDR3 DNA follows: TGCGCCAGCAGCGAACCCCGGGGGGAAAGCACAGATACGCAGTATTTT.

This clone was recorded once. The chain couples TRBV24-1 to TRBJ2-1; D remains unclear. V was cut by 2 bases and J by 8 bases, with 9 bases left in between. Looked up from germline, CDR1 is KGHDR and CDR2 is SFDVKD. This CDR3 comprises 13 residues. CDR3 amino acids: CATSDWIGDEQFF. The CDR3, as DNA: TGTGCCACCAGTGATTGGATTGGGGATGAGCAGTTCTTC.

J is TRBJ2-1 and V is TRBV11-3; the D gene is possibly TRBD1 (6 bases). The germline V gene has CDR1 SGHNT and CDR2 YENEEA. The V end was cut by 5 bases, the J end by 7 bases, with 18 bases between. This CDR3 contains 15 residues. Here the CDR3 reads CASSEHPGESNEQFF. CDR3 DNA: TGTGCCAGCAGCGAGCACCCAGGGGAATCAAATGAGCAGTTCTTC.

The CDR3 sequence is CTSSQQFGETQYF. The CDR3 bases are TGCACCAGCAGCCAACAGTTCGGCGAGACCCAGTACTTC. The V gene is TRBV1, the J gene TRBJ2-5. TRBV1 is noted as a pseudogene. This CDR3 has 13 residues.

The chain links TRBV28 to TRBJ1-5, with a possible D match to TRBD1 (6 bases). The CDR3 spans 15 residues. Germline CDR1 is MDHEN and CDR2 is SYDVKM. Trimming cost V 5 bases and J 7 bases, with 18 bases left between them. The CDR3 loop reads CASSKPGADGQPQHF. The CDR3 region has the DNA TGTGCCAGCAGTAAACCGGGGGCCGATGGACAGCCCCAGCATTTT.

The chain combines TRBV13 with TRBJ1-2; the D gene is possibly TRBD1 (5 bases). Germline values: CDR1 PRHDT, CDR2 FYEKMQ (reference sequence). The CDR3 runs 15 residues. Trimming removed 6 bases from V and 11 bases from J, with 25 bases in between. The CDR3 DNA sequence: TGTGCCAGCAGTCAAGGGGTGCCAGGGATTAGTTTTTACACCTTC. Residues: CASSQGVPGISFYTF. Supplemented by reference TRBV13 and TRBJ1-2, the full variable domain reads AAGVIQSPRHLIKEKRETATLKCYPIPRHDTVYWYQQGPGQDPQFLISFYEKMQSDKGSIPDRFSAQQFSDYHSELNMSSLELGDSALYFCASSQGVPGISFYTFGSGTRLTVV.

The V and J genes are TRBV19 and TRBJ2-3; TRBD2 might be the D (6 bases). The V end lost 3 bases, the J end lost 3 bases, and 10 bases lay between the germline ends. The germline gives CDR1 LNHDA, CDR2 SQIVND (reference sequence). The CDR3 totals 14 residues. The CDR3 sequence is CASSIGGVTDTQYF. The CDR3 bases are TGTGCCAGTAGTATCGGCGGGGTAACAGATACGCAGTATTTT. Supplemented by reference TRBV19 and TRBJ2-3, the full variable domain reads DGGITQSPKYLFRKEGQNVTLSCEQNLNHDAMYWYRQDPGQGLRLIYYSQIVNDFQKGDIAEGYSVSREKKESFPLTVTSAQKNPTAFYLCASSIGGVTDTQYFGPGTRLTVL.

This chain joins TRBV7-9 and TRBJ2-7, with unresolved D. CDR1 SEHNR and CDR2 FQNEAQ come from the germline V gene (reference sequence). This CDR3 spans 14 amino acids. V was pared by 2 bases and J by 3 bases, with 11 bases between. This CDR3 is CASSLTGGSYEQYF. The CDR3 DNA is TGTGCCAGCAGCTTAACCGGTGGCAGCTACGAGCAGTACTTC.

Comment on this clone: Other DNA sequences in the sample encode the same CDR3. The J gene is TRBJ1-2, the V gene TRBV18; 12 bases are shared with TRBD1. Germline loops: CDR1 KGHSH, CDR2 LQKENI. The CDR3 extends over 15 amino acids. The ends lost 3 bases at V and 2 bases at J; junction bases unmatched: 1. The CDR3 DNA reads TGTGCCAGCTCACCGGGGACAGGGGGCAACTATGGCTACACCTTC. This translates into CASSPGTGGNYGYTF.

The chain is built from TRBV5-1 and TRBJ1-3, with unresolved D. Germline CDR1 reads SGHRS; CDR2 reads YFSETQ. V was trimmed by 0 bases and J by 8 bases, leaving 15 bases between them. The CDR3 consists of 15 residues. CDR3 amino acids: CASSLGSGLGDTIYF. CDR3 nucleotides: TGCGCCAGCAGCTTGGGATCCGGCCTGGGTGACACCATATATTTT.

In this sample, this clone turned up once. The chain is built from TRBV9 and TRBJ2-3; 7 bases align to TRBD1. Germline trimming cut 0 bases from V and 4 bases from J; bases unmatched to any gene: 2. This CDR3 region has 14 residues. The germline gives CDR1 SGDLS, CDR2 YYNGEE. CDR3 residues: CASSVDQGADTQYF. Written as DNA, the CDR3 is TGTGCCAGCAGCGTAGACCAGGGGGCAGATACGCAGTATTTT.